The TCR beta chain under discussion was sequenced for a study of T cell repertoires in cytomegalovirus infection. Overall study results and limits: Identification of carriers of CMV plus the relevant HLA was achieved through cumulative public TCR beta family frequency.

This clonotype was detected only a few times. The antigen is undetermined. TCRdb itself ran the reads through MiXCR, one entry per CDR3 protein. The data hold under 450,000 distinct CDR3 sequences, with about 32% observed a single time. The CDR3 consists of 15 residues. V was trimmed by 2 bases and J by 1 base, leaving 9 bases between them. The germline V gene has CDR1 LNHDA and CDR2 SQIVND (reference sequence). The input for sequencing was cultured PBMCs, taken from culture after CMV antigen stimulation. The V call is TRBV19, the J call TRBJ1-3, with a possible D match to TRBD1 (5 bases). The receptor comes from a human donor in good health (CMV status not recorded). Some clones in this sample may be carry-over from other donors' samples. In DNA, the CDR3 is TGTGCCAGTAGTATACGGGGGGATTCTGGAAACACCATATATTTT. It codes for CASSIRGDSGNTIYF.